Ten or more counts support the clone carrying this T cell receptor (beta chain). Its antigen is not known. Preparation of the TCRbeta library involved a method that used unique molecular identifiers. Each CDR3 protein is one row after TCRdb ran MiXCR on the PCR reads. The data contain around 440,000 distinct CDR3 sequences, 8% to 11% of them singletons. This record comes from a study of T-cell reconstitution after alpha-beta-depleted transplantation in children. Whole-study results and caveats: Recipient T cells and thymic progenitors that survived gave rise to the high TCRbeta diversity observed at day 60 in some patients.

The germline V and J ends were trimmed by 6 bases and 4 bases, with 12 bases remaining between them. CDR1 is MGHDK, CDR2 SYGVNS, per germline. The CDR3 covers 13 residues. This sample comprised PBMCs, obtained before TCRalphabeta/CD19-depleted stem cell transplant. The source of this sequence is a child under 10 years old with inherited bone marrow failure, due to receive a stem cell transplant. The chain combines TRBV25-1 with TRBJ1-2, with D unclear. The DNA for the CDR3 is TGTGCCAGCAGCGCCGGGAGGACCTATGGCTACACCTTC. Translated: CASSAGRTYGYTF.